This paragraph reports one T cell receptor (beta chain). This entry is derived from a study of blood T cell repertoires in COVID-19. Study background: From T cells, B-cell-depleted T cells, or PBMCs came the material, which was cDNA or gDNA.

Sequencing used immunoSEQ multiplex PCR; TCRdb keeps in-frame clones, though not all of them. The sample has fewer than 500,000 clones; more than 75% are singletons. Germline trimming cut 2 bases from V and 4 bases from J; bases unmatched to any gene: 3. This CDR3 region has 15 residues. CDR1 and CDR2 (germline): SGHRS, YFSETQ. Source material: peripheral blood. This receptor was taken from a human donor with acute or convalescent COVID-19. The donor label of this sample is uncertain. The chain uses TRBV5-1 and TRBJ2-2; 9 positions match TRBD2. In DNA form, the CDR3 reads TGCGCCAGCAGCTTTCAACTAGCGGGCACCGGGGAGCTGTTTTTT. Translated: CASSFQLAGTGELFF. The whole variable domain, remainder taken from reference TRBV5-1 and TRBJ2-2, is KAGVTQTPRYLIKTRGQQVTLSCSPISGHRSVSWYQQTPGQGLQFLFEYFSETQRNKGNFPGRFSGRQFSNSRSEMNVSTLELGDSALYLCASSFQLAGTGELFFGEGSRLTVL.